The 26 T cell receptor beta chains listed next were all sequenced from one sample in a study of radiation and T cells in renal cell carcinoma. As to treatment: 15 Gy SBRT to primary tumor, nephrectomy 4 weeks later. Profiled with immunoSEQ multiplex PCR; TCRdb holds only in-frame clones, not every one. The data contain 15,000 to 20,000 clones, approximately 49% of them seen just once; the ten biggest clones take up around 38%. The sample was tumor tissue, taken from a patient whose treatment included radiotherapy and nephrectomy. The receptors shown here come from a woman aged 55-70 years with renal cell carcinoma.

On this clone: Being one base from a much bigger clone, this may be a read error. Other nucleotide sequences in the sample specify the same CDR3. The chain recombines TRBV18 with TRBJ1-5; D gene ambiguous. Deletions cut 2 bases from V and 1 base from J, with 6 bases between. Per the germline V gene, CDR1 is KGHSH and CDR2 is LQKENI. The CDR3 covers 14 residues. CDR3 nucleotide sequence: TGTGCCAGCTCACCAAAGCAGAGCAATCAGCCCCAGCATTTT. Amino acids: CASSPKQSNQPQHF.

The V call is TRBV14, the J call TRBJ1-6; D is ambiguous. The germline V and J ends were trimmed by 1 base and 9 bases, with 7 bases remaining between them. The V gene's germline CDR1 is SGHDN and CDR2 FVKESK. CDR3 length equals 13 residues. The CDR3 bases are TGTGCCAGCAGCCAAGCAGCGGGTTCACCCCTCCACTTT. Protein product: CASSQAAGSPLHF.

This chain connects TRBV2 to TRBJ2-3; weak D call: TRBD1 (6 bases). V lost 7 bases and J 0 bases, leaving 14 bases between the germline ends. Germline V gene data show CDR1 as SNHLY and CDR2 as FYNNEI. This CDR3 contains 15 residues. The CDR3 protein is CASTGDGTSTDTQYF. The CDR3 DNA reads as TGTGCCAGCACAGGGGACGGTACTAGCACAGATACGCAGTATTTT.

The V call is TRBV5-6, the J call TRBJ2-7; D is perhaps TRBD1 (5 bases). There are 13 residues in the CDR3. The V gene's germline CDR1 is SGHDT and CDR2 YYEEEE. V lost 6 bases, J lost 8 bases, and 18 bases lay in between. The CDR3 nucleotides are TGTGCCAGCAACGTACCAGGGATTGACAAGCAGTACTTC. Translated: CASNVPGIDKQYF.

In its sample, this clone was seen once. The chain joins TRBV7-8 to TRBJ2-7; no clear D gene. The CDR3 is 13 residues long. Trimming removed 0 bases from V and 3 bases from J, with 6 bases in between. Germline V lookup: CDR1 SGHVS, CDR2 FQNEAQ. The CDR3 spells CASSLAGVYEQYF. CDR3 bases: TGTGCCAGCAGCTTAGCGGGCGTCTACGAGCAGTACTTC. Complete variable domain (other parts from reference TRBV7-8 and TRBJ2-7): GAGVSQSPRYKVAKRGQDVALRCDPISGHVSLFWYQQALGQGPEFLTYFQNEAQLDKSGLPSDRFFAERPEGSVSTLKIQRTQQEDSAVYLCASSLAGVYEQYFGPGTRLTVT.

This clone was counted only a few times. This sequence joins TRBV4-2 and TRBJ2-1, with 7 positions matching TRBD2. The V and J ends lost 1 base and 4 bases, in that order; junction bases with no gene match: 7. The CDR3 sequence is 16 residues long. The germline CDR1 and CDR2 sequences are LGHNA and YNFKEQ. The CDR3 is CASSQVYSGLYNEQFF. CDR3 in DNA: TGTGCCAGCAGCCAAGTGTATAGCGGGCTGTACAATGAGCAGTTCTTC.

This clone was seen a handful of times. J is TRBJ2-6 and V is TRBV7-9; D is possibly TRBD2 (5 bases). The germline gives CDR1 SEHNR, CDR2 FQNEAQ (reference sequence). V was pared by 3 bases and J by 4 bases, with 10 bases between. The CDR3 totals 15 residues. The CDR3 coding sequence is TGTGCCAGCAGCTTCGAGGGAACGGGGGCCAACGTCCTGACTTTC. Protein sequence: CASSFEGTGANVLTF. Using reference TRBV7-9 and TRBJ2-6 for the parts outside the CDR3, the full variable domain is DTGVSQNPRHKITKRGQNVTFRCDPISEHNRLYWYRQTLGQGPEFLTYFQNEAQLEKSRLLSDRFSAERPKGSFSTLEIQRTEQGDSAMYLCASSFEGTGANVLTFGAGSRLTVL.

This clone appeared a few times. The chain carries TRBV6-6 and TRBJ2-1; D remains ambiguous. The CDR3 length is 13 residues. Germline values: CDR1 MNHNY, CDR2 SVGAGI (reference sequence). V gave up 2 bases and J gave up 10 bases, with 12 bases separating them. The CDR3: CASSYPLSQEQFF. CDR3 bases: TGTGCCAGCAGTTACCCCCTTTCCCAAGAGCAGTTCTTC.

The chain is built from TRBV1 and TRBJ1-1; the table assigns TRBD1, which was not confirmed against the DNA. TRBV1 is classified as a pseudogene. This CDR3 is built from 14 residues. The CDR3 DNA is TGCACCAGCAGTCAACGGGTGACAGTTTATGAAGCTTTCTTT. It yields the protein CTSSQRVTVYEAFF.

This clone is medium-sized (0.01 to 0.1%). This chain uses TRBV7-8 with TRBJ2-7; 7 positions agree with TRBD1. V shed 5 bases and J 6 bases; nucleotides not matched to a gene: 4. This CDR3 comprises 12 residues. Germline V gives CDR1 SGHVS, CDR2 FQNEAQ. The DNA of the CDR3 is TGTGCCAGCAGCCTCTGGACAGGCGAGCAGTACTTC. Translated, it gives CASSLWTGEQYF.

The chain links TRBV30 to TRBJ1-3; D is unresolved. Germline V lookup: CDR1 GTSNPN, CDR2 SVGIG (reference sequence). The CDR3 runs to 16 residues. The V end was cut by 0 bases, the J end by 1 base, with 13 bases between. CDR3 coding DNA: TGTGCCTGGAGTGTACAATGGCAGCGATCTGGAAACACCATATATTTT. As protein: CAWSVQWQRSGNTIYF.

This chain links TRBV5-1 with TRBJ2-7; 7 bases are shared with TRBD1. Per the germline V gene, CDR1 is SGHRS and CDR2 is YFSETQ. CDR3 size: 14 residues. J was trimmed by 3 bases and V by 4 bases; bases with no gene match: 7. In nucleotides, the CDR3 is TGCGCCAGCAGCGCACAGGGGTTCGTCTACGAGCAGTACTTC. It codes for CASSAQGFVYEQYF.

The rearrangement joins TRBV28 to TRBJ1-2; tentative D call: TRBD1 (6 bases). V shed 5 bases and J shed 6 bases, with 31 bases lying between them. The V gene's germline CDR1 is MDHEN and CDR2 SYDVKM. This CDR3 is 19 amino acids long. The CDR3 spells CASSNHRGGGGNSRNGYTF. CDR3 in DNA: TGTGCCAGCAGTAACCACCGAGGGGGAGGTGGGAACTCTAGGAATGGCTACACCTTC.

The chain carries TRBV28 and TRBJ1-5, with no clear D. The CDR3 runs 14 residues. Deletions cut 3 bases from V and 5 bases from J, with 11 bases between. Germline loops: CDR1 MDHEN, CDR2 SYDVKM. Here the CDR3 reads CASSFAQDYQPQHF. The CDR3 DNA sequence: TGTGCCAGCAGTTTTGCCCAGGATTATCAGCCCCAGCATTTT.

With regard to this clone: Only one base separates this from a far larger clonotype, so it likely reflects a read error. The chain is built from TRBV1 and TRBJ1-2; TRBD1 is the table's D call and was not checked against the DNA. TRBV1 is a listed pseudogene. The CDR3 sequence is 16 residues long. CDR3 in amino acids: CTSSHGQGAENYGYTF. The CDR3, as DNA: TGCACCAGCAGCCACGGACAGGGGGCGGAAAACTATGGCTACACCTTC.

The chain has TRBV19 and TRBJ1-1; the D gene is possibly TRBD1 (5 bases). Trimming took off 10 bases at V and 0 bases at J, with 15 bases between the two ends. Germline V gene data show CDR1 as LNHDA and CDR2 as SQIVND (reference sequence). The CDR3 has 14 residues. Here the CDR3 reads CATTPGPMNTEAFF. The CDR3 DNA follows: TGTGCCACAACCCCGGGACCTATGAACACTGAAGCTTTCTTT.

The rearrangement links TRBV27 to TRBJ2-5, with D perhaps being TRBD1 or TRBD2 (6 bases each). The CDR3 length is 14 residues. V was trimmed by 6 bases and J by 4 bases, leaving 15 bases between them. Germline V gene sequence: CDR1 MNHEY, CDR2 SMNVEV (reference sequence). CDR3 amino acids: CASRKSKGGETQYF. CDR3 DNA sequence: TGTGCCAGCAGAAAATCCAAGGGGGGAGAGACCCAGTACTTC.

In nucleotides, the CDR3 is TGTGCCAGTAGTATCAGCCTGAACACTGAAGCTTTCTTT. This translates into CASSISLNTEAFF. This chain links TRBV19 with TRBJ1-1; D is undetermined. This CDR3 spans 13 amino acids. Germline V lookup: CDR1 LNHDA, CDR2 SQIVND (reference sequence). V gave up 3 bases and J gave up 0 bases, with 5 bases separating them.

The table lists this clone with a count of one. This chain connects TRBV4-3 to TRBJ2-7; possibly TRBD1 for D (5 bases). Trimming cost V 1 base and J 2 bases, with 12 bases left between them. The CDR3 sequence is 15 residues long. The V gene's germline CDR1 is LGHNA and CDR2 YSLEER. The CDR3 bases are TGCGCCAGCAGCCAAGCTCGCGACAGTCCCTACGAGCAGTACTTC. Translation gives CASSQARDSPYEQYF.

This clone was seen a handful of times. The chain employs TRBV28 and TRBJ2-3, with 10 bases matching TRBD1. The germline V gene has CDR1 MDHEN and CDR2 SYDVKM. The V segment lost 5 bases and the J segment 4 bases; nucleotides outside the gene matches: 6. The length of the CDR3 is 15 residues. Written as DNA, the CDR3 is TGTGCCAGCAGTGGTCCGACAGGGGGCCCAGATACGCAGTATTTT. As protein: CASSGPTGGPDTQYF.

The table lists this clone with a few counts. The chain has TRBV2 and TRBJ2-1; weak D call: TRBD2 (5 bases). CDR1 is SNHLY and CDR2 is FYNNEI in the germline V gene. Trimming left V 6 bases short and J 4 bases short, with 13 bases between. The CDR3 runs 14 residues. CDR3 loop: CASRTQAEYNEQFF. CDR3 coding DNA: TGTGCCAGCAGAACGCAAGCGGAATACAATGAGCAGTTCTTC.

The table lists this clone with a count of one. Since a far larger clone is one base different, this is likely a read error. The genes are TRBV5-6 and TRBJ2-4; 11 bases are a match to TRBD2. V dropped 4 bases and J dropped 5; count of bases not matched to a gene: 2. Germline V gene sequence: CDR1 SGHDT, CDR2 YYEEEE. The length of the CDR3 is 14 residues. Here the CDR3 DNA reads TGTGCCAGCAGCCCGGGACTAGCGGAAAACATTCAGTACTTC. Protein: CASSPGLAENIQYF.

V usage is TRBV23-1 and J usage is TRBJ2-7; D may be TRBD2 (6 bases). TRBV23-1 is an open reading frame whose function is uncertain. V lost 0 bases and J 6 bases, leaving 9 bases between the germline ends. This CDR3 contains 13 residues. CDR3 residues: CASSQSCGIEQYF. In DNA, the CDR3 is TGCGCCAGCAGTCAATCGTGCGGGATCGAGCAGTACTTC.

This clone was seen only a few times. The chain links TRBV28 to TRBJ1-2; the match to TRBD1 covers 9 bases. The V segment lost 4 bases and the J segment 8 bases; nucleotides outside the gene matches: 5. CDR1 is MDHEN and CDR2 is SYDVKM in the germline V gene. The CDR3 is 13 residues long. The CDR3 DNA reads as TGTGCCAGCAGTTACCACAGGGGGCAAGGCTACACCTTC. Its protein is CASSYHRGQGYTF.

This clone has only a few counts. The chain combines TRBV7-9 with TRBJ1-4, with 8 nucleotides matching TRBD1. CDR1 is SEHNR and CDR2 is FQNEAQ in the germline V gene (reference sequence). The CDR3 length is 15 residues. After removal of 5 bases from V and 3 bases from J, the junction contained 5 bases not matched to a gene. CDR3 amino acids: CASSGLGQANEKLFF. The CDR3 nucleotides are TGTGCCAGCAGCGGTCTGGGACAGGCTAATGAAAAACTGTTTTTT.

This clone was seen only a few times. The rearrangement joins TRBV29-1 to TRBJ2-3, with D possibly being TRBD2 (6 bases). CDR1 and CDR2 (germline): SQVTM, ANQGSEA. Trimming pared 1 base from V and 2 bases from J, leaving 10 bases between. The CDR3 extends over 14 amino acids. The CDR3 loop reads CSVEGRGLTDTQYF. The CDR3 DNA is TGCAGCGTTGAAGGAAGGGGACTCACAGATACGCAGTATTTT.